A single sample is the source of the 18 T cell receptor beta chains below, sequenced in a study of cytomegalovirus exposure and HLA in healthy donors (dated by TCRdb to the late 2010s). The library was produced with the immunoSEQ multiplex PCR assay. The multiplex PCR relied on a mix of 60 forward primers for TCR Vbeta segments and 13 reverse primers for TCR Jbeta segments. TCRdb provides this immuneACCESS table in a form limited to in-frame rearrangements. Some clones are lacking; in checked studies, under half of them reflect an unresolved V gene, and why the rest are absent is not known. This sample lists some 150,000 clones; 65% to 90% were detected once. The ten largest clonotypes hold over 8.5% of the sample. Sequencing input: PBMCs. Receptors originate from a man aged 45-65 years in good health and CMV-seropositive.

The chain links TRBV7-6 to TRBJ2-7, with TRBD2 matching 8 bases. From germline, CDR1 is SGHVS and CDR2 FNYEAQ. The CDR3 loop spans 14 amino acids. After removal of 5 bases from V and 3 bases from J, the junction contained 6 bases not matched to a gene. CDR3 nucleotides: TGTGCCAGCAGCGAAGGAGCGGGAGACTACGAGCAGTACTTC. Translating gives CASSEGAGDYEQYF. The full variable domain, with the rest looked up from reference TRBV7-6 and TRBJ2-7, is GAGVSQSPRYKVTKRGQDVALRCDPISGHVSLYWYRQALGQGPEFLTYFNYEAQQDKSGLPNDRFSAERPEGSISTLTIQRTEQRDSAMYRCASSEGAGDYEQYFGPGTRLTVT.

V is TRBV30 and J is TRBJ2-7, with D tentatively TRBD2 (6 bases). This CDR3 spans 14 amino acids. CDR1 and CDR2 (germline): GTSNPN, SVGIG (reference sequence). Trimming pared 3 bases from V and 0 bases from J, leaving 12 bases between. This CDR3 reads CAWREAGSSYEQYF. The CDR3 bases are TGTGCCTGGAGAGAGGCGGGATCCTCCTACGAGCAGTACTTC.

This chain's CDR3 is CASSLAGDTEAFF. The CDR3 DNA reads as TGCGCCAGCAGCTTGGCAGGTGACACTGAAGCTTTCTTT. This sequence joins TRBV5-1 and TRBJ1-1; D gene ambiguous. Trimming removed 0 bases from V and 3 bases from J, with 6 bases in between. The germline V gene encodes CDR1 SGHRS and CDR2 YFSETQ. This CDR3 has 13 amino acids. Supplemented by reference TRBV5-1 and TRBJ1-1, the full variable domain reads KAGVTQTPRYLIKTRGQQVTLSCSPISGHRSVSWYQQTPGQGLQFLFEYFSETQRNKGNFPGRFSGRQFSNSRSEMNVSTLELGDSALYLCASSLAGDTEAFFGQGTRLTVV.

Note on this clone: The junction and the germline gene differ at one end; a read error may be behind it. The gene calls are TRBV5-8 and TRBJ1-2; no definite D call. CDR1 and CDR2 (germline): SGHTS, YDEGEE. The CDR3 extends over 15 amino acids. This chain's CDR3 is CASSTDAKANYGYTF. The CDR3 bases are TGCGCCAGCAGCACAGATGCTAAAGCTAACTATGGCTACACCTTC.

The chain links TRBV19 to TRBJ2-7; 7 bases map to TRBD1. The CDR3 sequence is 13 residues long. Germline CDR1 reads LNHDA; CDR2 reads SQIVND (reference sequence). The trim removed 4 bases at V and 3 bases at J, leaving 3 bases unmatched. CDR3 sequence reads: CASSTGQNYEQYF. Here the CDR3 DNA reads TGTGCCAGTAGTACGGGACAGAACTACGAGCAGTACTTC.

This rearrangement joins TRBV30 to TRBJ1-3; the match to TRBD1 covers 7 bases. The V gene's germline CDR1 is GTSNPN and CDR2 SVGIG (reference sequence). V was pared by 4 bases and J by 2 bases, with 11 bases of the junction left unmatched. The CDR3 runs to 16 residues. The CDR3, as DNA: TGTGCCTGGAAATGGGCAGGGGGATCCCCTGGAAACACCATATATTTT. Translating it yields CAWKWAGGSPGNTIYF. Variable domain in full (rest from reference TRBV30 and TRBJ1-3): SQTIHQWPATLVQPVGSPLSLECTVEGTSNPNLYWYRQAAGRGLQLLFYSVGIGQISSEVPQNLSASRPQDRQFILSSKKLLLSDSGFYLCAWKWAGGSPGNTIYFGEGSWLTVV.

The genes are TRBV9 and TRBJ1-1; 10 bases align to TRBD1. The trim removed 4 bases at V and 2 bases at J, leaving 5 bases unmatched. CDR1 SGDLS and CDR2 YYNGEE come from the germline V gene. There are 15 residues in the CDR3. CDR3 protein: CASSPRTGGNTEAFF. In DNA, the CDR3 is TGTGCCAGCAGCCCGCGGACAGGGGGAAACACTGAAGCTTTCTTT. Together with reference TRBV9 and TRBJ1-1, the CDR3 gives the full variable domain: DSGVTQTPKHLITATGQRVTLRCSPRSGDLSVYWYQQSLDQGLQFLIQYYNGEERAKGNILERFSAQQFPDLHSELNLSSLELGDSALYFCASSPRTGGNTEAFFGQGTRLTVV.

This clone was detected only once. The V and J genes are TRBV14 and TRBJ1-6; D is ambiguous. The CDR3 runs to 15 residues. Germline CDR1 SGHDN, CDR2 FVKESK. The V gene lost 2 bases and the J gene lost 10 bases, with 15 bases spanning the gap. This CDR3 is CASSQRGRGSSPLHF. Here the CDR3 DNA reads TGTGCCAGCAGCCAAAGAGGACGGGGAAGCTCACCCCTCCACTTT.

This clone was seen a single time. The chain carries TRBV28 and TRBJ2-1, with 8 bases aligning to TRBD1. CDR3 length equals 13 residues. V lost 10 bases and J lost 9; bases outside the gene matches: 11. Germline loops: CDR1 MDHEN, CDR2 SYDVKM. CDR3: CAIDRGPIGEQFF. The DNA for the CDR3 is TGTGCCATCGACAGGGGACCGATCGGTGAGCAGTTCTTC.

This clone showed up just a few times. This sequence joins TRBV4-1 and TRBJ2-7, with 7 nucleotides matching TRBD1. Germline CDR1 and CDR2: MGHRA and YSYEKL. The junction had 6 bases not matched to a gene; V was cut back by 1 base and J by 9 bases. The CDR3 is 13 amino acids. The CDR3 here is CASSQGQGVGQYF. DNA for the CDR3: TGCGCCAGCAGCCAAGGACAGGGAGTTGGGCAGTACTTC.

The chain employs TRBV6-6 and TRBJ1-2; 10 nucleotides align to TRBD1. The CDR3 length is 13 residues. Unmatched junction bases numbered 3, after V lost 5 bases and J lost 6 bases. Germline V lookup: CDR1 MNHNY, CDR2 SVGAGI (reference sequence). The CDR3 DNA sequence: TGTGCCAGCAGTAGACAGGGGGCCGATGGCTACACCTTC. Its protein is CASSRQGADGYTF.

The chain couples TRBV5-1 to TRBJ2-1, with TRBD2 matching 13 bases. Unmatched junction bases numbered 10, after V lost 7 bases and J lost 9 bases. There are 15 residues in the CDR3. The germline V gene has CDR1 SGHRS and CDR2 YFSETQ. CDR3 DNA: TGCGCCAGCCGGTCGGGACTAGCGGGAATTAGTGAGCAGTTCTTC. This codes for CASRSGLAGISEQFF. Drawing the rest from reference TRBV5-1 and TRBJ2-1, the complete variable domain is KAGVTQTPRYLIKTRGQQVTLSCSPISGHRSVSWYQQTPGQGLQFLFEYFSETQRNKGNFPGRFSGRQFSNSRSEMNVSTLELGDSALYLCASRSGLAGISEQFFGPGTRLTVL.

V is TRBV18 and J is TRBJ2-7; 12 bases fit TRBD2. Looked up from germline, CDR1 is KGHSH and CDR2 is LQKENI. The CDR3 covers 18 residues. Trimming took 3 bases from V and 5 from J; bases not matched to a gene: 14. CDR3 sequence: CASSPWGPGLAGRDEQYF. Here the CDR3 DNA reads TGTGCCAGCTCACCGTGGGGCCCGGGACTAGCGGGCCGGGACGAGCAGTACTTC.

A word on this clone: This sample also contains other DNA sequences that code for the same CDR3. The chain is built from TRBV5-4 and TRBJ2-7; D is ambiguous. The V end lost 0 bases, the J end lost 1 base, and 8 bases lay between the germline ends. CDR3 length equals 14 residues. Germline CDR1 reads SGHNT; CDR2 reads YYREEE (reference sequence). CDR3 DNA sequence: TGTGCCAGCAGCTTGGACAGTTATTCCTACGAGCAGTACTTC. It translates to CASSLDSYSYEQYF. Variable domain in full (rest from reference TRBV5-4 and TRBJ2-7): ETGVTQSPTHLIKTRGQQVTLRCSSQSGHNTVSWYQQALGQGPQFIFQYYREEENGRGNFPPRFSGLQFPNYSSELNVNALELDDSALYLCASSLDSYSYEQYFGPGTRLTVT.

The chain has TRBV5-6 and TRBJ2-7, with a possible D match to TRBD1 (6 bases). CDR1 is SGHDT and CDR2 is YYEEEE in the germline V gene. The CDR3 sequence is 16 residues long. The V gene lost 4 bases and the J gene lost 2 bases, with 19 bases spanning the gap. The DNA for the CDR3 is TGTGCCAGCAGCCGGACAGTTCGTACCGTTACCTACGAGCAGTACTTC. Its translation: CASSRTVRTVTYEQYF.

The chain combines TRBV18 with TRBJ1-2, with a weak D call TRBD1 (5 bases). The CDR3 is 12 residues long. Germline loops: CDR1 KGHSH, CDR2 LQKENI. V gave up 3 bases and J gave up 8 bases, with 10 bases separating them. CDR3 nucleotides: TGTGCCAGCTCACCGGGGGGAGCCGGCTACACCTTC. As protein: CASSPGGAGYTF. Based on the CDR3 plus reference TRBV18 and TRBJ1-2, the full variable domain is NAGVMQNPRHLVRRRGQEARLRCSPMKGHSHVYWYRQLPEEGLKFMVYLQKENIIDESGMPKERFSAEFPKEGPSILRIQQVVRGDSAAYFCASSPGGAGYTFGSGTRLTVV.

This sequence joins TRBV6-6 and TRBJ2-7, with 7 bases that match TRBD2. With V trimmed by 0 bases and J by 3 bases, 5 bases remained unmatched. This CDR3 is built from 15 residues. Germline V gene data show CDR1 as MNHNY and CDR2 as SVGAGI (reference sequence). The CDR3 bases are TGTGCCAGCAGTTACTCGGGTCGGGAGGTCTACGAGCAGTACTTC. Its protein product is CASSYSGREVYEQYF.

The V and J genes are TRBV2 and TRBJ1-1, with 8 positions matching TRBD1. This CDR3 region has 15 residues. Trimming at V came to 3 bases and at J to 4 bases, leaving 7 bases not matched to a gene. The V gene's germline CDR1 is SNHLY and CDR2 FYNNEI. The CDR3 DNA sequence: TGTGCCAGCAGTGAGCAGGGGGCGGAGGCCACTGAAGCTTTCTTT. Encoded protein: CASSEQGAEATEAFF.